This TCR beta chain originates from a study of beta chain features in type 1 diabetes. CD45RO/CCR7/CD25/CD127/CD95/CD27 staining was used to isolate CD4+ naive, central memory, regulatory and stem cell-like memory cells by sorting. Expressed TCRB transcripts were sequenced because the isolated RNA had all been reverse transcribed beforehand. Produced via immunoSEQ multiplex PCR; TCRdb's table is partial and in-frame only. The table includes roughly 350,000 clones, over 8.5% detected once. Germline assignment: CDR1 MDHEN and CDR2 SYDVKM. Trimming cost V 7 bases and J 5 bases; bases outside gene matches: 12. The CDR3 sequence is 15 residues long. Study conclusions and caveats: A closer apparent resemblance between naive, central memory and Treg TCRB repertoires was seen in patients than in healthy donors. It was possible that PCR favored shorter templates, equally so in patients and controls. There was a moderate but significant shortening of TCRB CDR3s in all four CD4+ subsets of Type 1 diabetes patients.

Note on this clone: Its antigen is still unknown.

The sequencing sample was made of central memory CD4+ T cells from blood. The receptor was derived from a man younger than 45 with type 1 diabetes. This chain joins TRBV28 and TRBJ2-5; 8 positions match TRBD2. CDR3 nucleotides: TGTGCCAGCAATAAGTTAGTCGGGGGGGATGAGACCCAGTACTTC. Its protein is CASNKLVGGDETQYF.